A selection of T cell receptor beta chains follows, all from one sample in a study of naive and memory T cell subsets. TCRdb processed the 5' RACE reads anew with MiXCR; each CDR3 protein has one entry. The table includes over 45,000 distinct CDR3 sequences, under 10% detected once. These receptors all stem from a female donor in good health. Both conserved end residues are part of each CDR3. The D gene is left open where the match is weak. Size is omitted from some rows. Given values are once, few, many or a class for expanded clones.

CDR3aa: CASIEPPHTSPLHF
CDR3nt: TGTGCCAGCATTGAGCCTCCACATACTTCACCCCTCCACTTT
j_gene: TRBJ1-6
v_gene: TRBV28
d_gene: .
len: 14
abundance: few

CDR3aa: CASSQAGGVETQYF
CDR3nt: TGCGCCAGCAGCCAAGCGGGCGGGGTGGAGACCCAGTACTTC
j_gene: TRBJ2-5
v_gene: TRBV4-1
d_gene: .
len: 14
abundance: few

CDR3aa: CASSRQGNEQFF
CDR3nt: TGTGCCAGCAGCCGACAGGGCAATGAGCAGTTCTTC
j_gene: TRBJ2-1
v_gene: TRBV4-2
d_gene: TRBD1
len: 12
abundance: many

CDR3aa: CSAWDSVDSPLHF
CDR3nt: TGCAGTGCTTGGGACAGCGTGGATTCACCCCTCCACTTT
j_gene: TRBJ1-6
v_gene: TRBV20-1
d_gene: TRBD1
len: 13
abundance: few

CDR3aa: CASSNSGASSYNEQFF
CDR3nt: TGTGCCAGCAGTAACTCAGGGGCGAGCTCCTACAATGAGCAGTTCTTC
j_gene: TRBJ2-1
v_gene: TRBV28
d_gene: .
len: 16
abundance: .

CDR3aa: CARGAGLENIQYF
CDR3nt: TGCGCCAGGGGGGCCGGCCTAGAAAACATTCAGTACTTC
j_gene: TRBJ2-4
v_gene: TRBV5-1
d_gene: .
len: 13
abundance: .

CDR3aa: CASSIRTETGNTIYF
CDR3nt: TGTGCCAGTAGTATTAGAACGGAAACTGGAAACACCATATATTTT
j_gene: TRBJ1-3
v_gene: TRBV19
d_gene: .
len: 15
abundance: .

CDR3aa: CASRGGGGGRMNTEAFF
CDR3nt: TGTGCCAGCAGAGGCGGGGGGGGCGGACGCATGAACACTGAAGCTTTCTTT
j_gene: TRBJ1-1
v_gene: TRBV6-2/TRBV6-3
d_gene: .
len: 17
abundance: many

CDR3aa: CASYRTGRPHGDTF
CDR3nt: TGTGCCAGCTATCGGACAGGGAGACCCCACGGCGACACCTTC
j_gene: TRBJ1-2
v_gene: TRBV5-6
d_gene: TRBD1
len: 14
abundance: .

CDR3aa: CASSLGQGDSGNTIYF
CDR3nt: TGTGCCAGCAGCCTTGGACAGGGGGACTCCGGAAACACCATATATTTT
j_gene: TRBJ1-3
v_gene: TRBV3-1
d_gene: TRBD1
len: 16
abundance: few

CDR3aa: CSVETGGRNEQFF
CDR3nt: TGCAGCGTTGAGACGGGGGGGAGGAATGAGCAGTTCTTC
j_gene: TRBJ2-1
v_gene: TRBV29-1
d_gene: TRBD2
len: 13
abundance: .

CDR3aa: CASSLGKHGTHLHQPQHF
CDR3nt: TGTGCCAGCAGCTTAGGAAAACACGGGACACACCTACATCAGCCCCAGCATTTT
j_gene: TRBJ1-5
v_gene: TRBV7-4
d_gene: .
len: 18
abundance: .

CDR3aa: CASSLGQQKLFF
CDR3nt: TGTGCCAGCAGCTTAGGGCAGCAAAAACTGTTTTTT
j_gene: TRBJ1-4
v_gene: TRBV21-1
d_gene: .
len: 12
abundance: few

CDR3aa: CASSPGTDEKLFF
CDR3nt: TGTGCCAGCTCGCCTGGGACAGATGAAAAACTGTTTTTT
j_gene: TRBJ1-4
v_gene: TRBV18
d_gene: TRBD1
len: 13
abundance: .

CDR3aa: CASSFGGDYGYTF
CDR3nt: TGTGCCAGCAGTTTTGGGGGCGACTATGGCTACACCTTC
j_gene: TRBJ1-2
v_gene: TRBV28
d_gene: .
len: 13
abundance: few

CDR3aa: CASSWGTGPRELFF
CDR3nt: TGTGCCAGCAGTTGGGGGACAGGCCCCCGGGAGCTGTTTTTT
j_gene: TRBJ2-2
v_gene: TRBV6-2/TRBV6-3
d_gene: TRBD1
len: 14
abundance: many

CDR3aa: CASSLDGASPGDTEAFF
CDR3nt: TGTGCCAGCAGTTTAGATGGGGCCTCCCCCGGGGACACTGAAGCTTTCTTT
j_gene: TRBJ1-1
v_gene: TRBV12-3/TRBV12-4
d_gene: .
len: 17
abundance: many

CDR3aa: CSVEEHGGTGTDTQYF
CDR3nt: TGCAGCGTTGAAGAACATGGGGGAACAGGCACAGATACGCAGTATTTT
j_gene: TRBJ2-3
v_gene: TRBV29-1
d_gene: .
len: 16
abundance: few

CDR3aa: CASSFGRVIAFF
CDR3nt: TGTGCCAGCAGTTTTGGCAGGGTAATCGCTTTCTTT
j_gene: TRBJ1-1
v_gene: TRBV12-3/TRBV12-4
d_gene: .
len: 12
abundance: few

CDR3aa: CASSLLLNQHHF
CDR3nt: TGTGCCAGCAGTCTGCTGTTGAATCAACACCACTTC
j_gene: TRBJ2-7
v_gene: TRBV28
d_gene: .
len: 12
abundance: many

CDR3aa: CASSPSVGSWQSEQFF
CDR3nt: TGTGCCAGCTCACCATCTGTGGGATCCTGGCAATCTGAGCAGTTCTTC
j_gene: TRBJ2-1
v_gene: TRBV18
d_gene: .
len: 16
abundance: few

CDR3aa: CASSYALEREQFF
CDR3nt: TGCGCCAGCAGCTATGCCTTGGAGCGTGAGCAGTTCTTC
j_gene: TRBJ2-1
v_gene: TRBV5-1
d_gene: .
len: 13
abundance: .